This TCR beta chain was sequenced for a study of PD-1 blockade in classical Hodgkin lymphoma. The time point was: cycle 4 day 1 (C4D1), after five to seven weeks of nivolumab. After autologous stem cell transplantation all patients relapsed, and prior brentuximab vedotin exposure differed between cohorts. With 1 base clipped from V and 4 bases from J, the junction kept 10 bases outside the gene matches. The CDR3 runs to 19 residues. CDR1 and CDR2 from the germline V gene are SGHTA and FQGNSA. In regard to this clone: Antigen specificity is unknown.

The study, taken as a whole, reports: Exclusion covered patients beginning nivolumab under 1 year post-ASCT. By C4D1, CD4+ diversity increased significantly, especially in complete responders. Undefined causes, possibly disease activity or prior therapy, underlie the repertoire differences.

Assay: immunoSEQ multiplex PCR; the TCRdb copy retains only in-frame clones and omits some. The sample carries some 95,000 clones, 90% recorded once. This specimen was peripheral blood mononuclear cells (PBMCs), taken before the fourth cycle of nivolumab. This sequence was found in a human donor with classical Hodgkin lymphoma. The chain uses TRBV7-2 and TRBJ2-6, with 10 positions matching TRBD1. CDR3 protein: CASSLDSGTGVAGANVLTF. CDR3 in DNA: TGTGCCAGCAGCTTAGATTCGGGGACAGGGGTGGCCGGGGCCAACGTCCTGACTTTC.